This is a list of T cell receptor beta chains from one sample in a study of PD-1 blockade in classical Hodgkin lymphoma. Clones were sequenced by immunoSEQ multiplex PCR, and TCRdb holds only the in-frame ones, with some missing. Here the sample spans more than 10,000 clones, roughly 86% being singletons. Sequencing used CD4+ T cells from blood, obtained before the fourth cycle of nivolumab. These receptors were obtained from a human donor with classical Hodgkin lymphoma. Both conserved end residues are part of each CDR3. The D gene is left open where the match is weak. Size values are once, few and many counts, or a class for expanded clones, and some rows have none.

abundance,d_gene,j_gene,v_gene,len,CDR3nt,CDR3aa
NA,TRBD1,TRBJ1-2,TRBV18,16,TGTGCCAGCTCACCACCCTGGACAGGGGGCGGATATGGCTACACCTTC,CASSPPWTGGGYGYTF
once,TRBD1,TRBJ2-5,TRBV7-2,15,TGTGCCAGCAGCTTAGCTACGACAGGGTGGGGGACCCAGTACTTC,CASSLATTGWGTQYF
NA,TRBD1,TRBJ2-7,TRBV29-1,13,TGCAGCGTGAGGGGTGGGACAGCTTACGAGCAGTACTTC,CSVRGGTAYEQYF
NA,TRBD1,TRBJ2-2,TRBV28,16,TGTGCCAGCAGTGATTTGCGGACAGGGCCCACCGGGGAGCTGTTTTTT,CASSDLRTGPTGELFF
NA,NA,TRBJ1-3,TRBV6-1,14,TGTGCCAGCAGTGACTACTCGAGTGGAAACACCATATATTTT,CASSDYSSGNTIYF
NA,NA,TRBJ1-1,TRBV7-9,13,TGTGCCAGCAGCCCCCCAGGGAACACTGAAGCTTTCTTT,CASSPPGNTEAFF
NA,NA,TRBJ2-7,TRBV20-1,10,TGCAGTGCCCTGGGGGTATGGGGGTACTTC,CSALGVWGYF
NA,TRBD1,TRBJ1-4,TRBV27,15,TGTGCCAGCAGTGCAGGGGGGCGACCTAATGAAAAACTGTTTTTT,CASSAGGRPNEKLFF
NA,TRBD2,TRBJ2-2,TRBV7-3,18,TGTGCCAGCAGCTTTACTAGCGGATCTGATCTGAACACCGGGGAGCTGTTTTTT,CASSFTSGSDLNTGELFF
NA,NA,TRBJ1-1,TRBV6-1,12,TGTGCCAGCAGCCGGTTGCAGACTGAAGCTTTCTTT,CASSRLQTEAFF
NA,NA,TRBJ1-6,TRBV28,15,TGTGCCAGCAGTTATTTCACGGGGGGCAATTCACCCCTCCACTTT,CASSYFTGGNSPLHF
NA,TRBD2,TRBJ2-1,TRBV7-2,18,TGTGCCAGCAGCTTACTGAATATCGTAGCGGGGGGACGCAATGAGCAGTTCTTC,CASSLLNIVAGGRNEQFF
NA,NA,TRBJ2-1,TRBV7-3,15,TGTGCCAGCAGCTTCGGGACAACTCCTGGCAATGAGCAGTTCTTC,CASSFGTTPGNEQFF